The subject of this entry is one T cell receptor (beta chain). What it binds is unknown. In germline, CDR1 is SGDLS, CDR2 YYNGEE. The CDR3 contains 14 residues. J was trimmed by 5 bases and V by 0 bases; bases with no gene match: 1. This record comes from a study of cytomegalovirus exposure and HLA in healthy donors. Amplification used 60 Vbeta primers and 13 Jbeta primers. Data came from immunoSEQ multiplex PCR; TCRdb stores just in-frame clones and leaves some out. The sample carries fewer than 150,000 clones, 70% to 75% recorded once. Study-wide results and limits: Within an earlier analysis, most TCR beta V segments proved productive either about 87% or about 30% of the time.

The receptor comes from a woman in her thirties or forties in good health and CMV-seronegative. The sample consisted of PBMCs. The gene calls are TRBV9 and TRBJ2-7, with 11 bases lining up with TRBD2. Written as DNA, the CDR3 is TGTGCCAGCAGCGTAGGGACTAGCGGGCACGAGCAGTACTTC. As protein: CASSVGTSGHEQYF.